Each of the 18 T cell receptor beta chains below was sequenced from the same sample in a study of shared clonotypes between healthy human individuals. Positively selected for CCR7, the CD45RO-negative cells used as naive CD8 cells excluded terminally differentiated effector memory CD45RA+ cells. Measured with immunoSEQ multiplex PCR; TCRdb has only the in-frame clones, and not every one. The table shows under 850,000 clones, with over 90% occurring only once. The sample taken for sequencing was naive CD8+ T cells sorted from blood. The source of these receptors is a man aged 25-45 years in good health.

The chain has TRBV7-9 and TRBJ2-2; D is perhaps TRBD1 (6 bases). V lost 6 bases to trimming and J lost 7 bases, with 15 bases between them. The CDR3 runs to 14 residues. Germline-derived CDR1 and CDR2 are SEHNR and FQNEAQ (reference sequence). As DNA, the CDR3 is TGTGCCAGCAGGGGAAAAACAGGGATCGGGGAGCTGTTTTTT. This translates into CASRGKTGIGELFF.

J is TRBJ2-5 and V is TRBV7-2; TRBD1 is a possible D gene (5 bases). The V gene lost 2 bases and the J gene lost 1 base, with 17 bases spanning the gap. Germline CDR1 reads SGHTA; CDR2 reads FQGNSA. The CDR3 runs to 17 residues. CDR3 in DNA: TGTGCCAGCAGCTTATTAGGTTGGGGCACAACCCAAGAGACCCAGTACTTC. Its protein is CASSLLGWGTTQETQYF.

The chain couples TRBV27 to TRBJ1-5; a weak D match, TRBD1 (5 bases). The CDR3 consists of 15 residues. With 2 bases removed from V and 4 bases from J, the gap between germline ends came to 12 bases. Germline V gene lookup returns CDR1 MNHEY and CDR2 SMNVEV (reference sequence). The CDR3 region is CASSLTGIGNQPQHF. CDR3 bases: TGTGCCAGCAGTTTAACAGGTATCGGGAATCAGCCCCAGCATTTT.

This chain connects TRBV7-6 to TRBJ1-4, with D hard to call. Germline V CDR1 and CDR2: SGHVS, FNYEAQ. Trimming removed 5 bases at V and 5 bases at J, with 6 bases between. The CDR3 runs to 12 residues. The CDR3 region has the DNA TGTGCCAGCAGCGAGGGAAATGAAAAACTGTTTTTT. The encoded protein is CASSEGNEKLFF.

This clone occurred many times. The V gene is TRBV5-4, the J gene TRBJ2-2; 10 positions agree with TRBD2. Trimming cost V 1 base and J 5 bases; bases outside gene matches: 8. Germline CDR1 reads SGHNT; CDR2 reads YYREEE (reference sequence). CDR3 length: 17 residues. CDR3 nucleotide sequence: TGTGCCAGCAGCTTGTACGGACTAGCGGTGGGGACCGGGGAGCTGTTTTTT. It codes for CASSLYGLAVGTGELFF.

This clone was observed a single time. The V call is TRBV6-6, the J call TRBJ1-1; perhaps TRBD1 as D (6 bases). Trimming stripped 10 bases from V and 6 bases from J, with 15 bases between. Germline V CDR1 and CDR2: MNHNY, SVGAGI (reference sequence). There are 12 residues in the CDR3. CDR3 coding DNA: TGTGCCACCACGGCGGGGGCCGCTGAAGCTTTCTTT. It yields the protein CATTAGAAEAFF.

CDR3: CSAGGSPYF. The DNA of the CDR3 is TGCAGTGCTGGGGGGAGCCCTTATTTT. V usage is TRBV20-1 and J usage is TRBJ2-3; tentatively, D is TRBD2 (6 bases). Trimming shortened V by 5 bases and J by 15 bases, and 12 bases separated the two germline ends. Germline-derived CDR1 and CDR2 are DFQATT and SNEGSKA (reference sequence). The CDR3 has 9 amino acids.

As for this clone: At one end the junction does not follow the germline gene, possibly because of a read error. Other DNA sequences in the sample encode the same CDR3. The genes are TRBV6-6 and TRBJ2-7; 7 positions match TRBD2. Germline V gene sequence: CDR1 MNHNY, CDR2 SVGAGI (reference sequence). This CDR3 is built from 14 residues. The CDR3 sequence is CASTMSSGSYEQYF. CDR3 DNA sequence: TGTGCCAGCACCATGTCTAGCGGTTCCTACGAGCAGTACTTT.

Worth noting for this clone: Different DNA sequences within this sample yield the same CDR3. The chain joins TRBV28 to TRBJ2-1; 7 bases map to TRBD2. Losses at the gene ends were 6 bases for V and 0 bases for J; bases not matched to a gene: 8. CDR3 size: 16 residues. Germline CDR1 and CDR2: MDHEN and SYDVKM. This chain's CDR3 is CASSPRGGSSYNEQFF. CDR3 DNA: TGTGCCAGCAGCCCCCGGGGCGGGAGCTCCTACAATGAGCAGTTCTTC.

V usage is TRBV10-3 and J usage is TRBJ2-1; D is undetermined. Germline values: CDR1 ENHRY, CDR2 SYGVKD. There are 11 residues in the CDR3. Trimming cost V 6 bases and J 8 bases, with 8 bases left between them. The CDR3 DNA reads as TGTGCCATCAGGGATAACGATGAGCAGTTCTTC. Translating gives CAIRDNDEQFF.

In this sample, this clone turned up once. This chain joins TRBV18 and TRBJ2-1, with 9 bases fitting TRBD2. Germline trimming cut 6 bases from V and 7 bases from J; bases unmatched to any gene: 7. Looked up from germline, CDR1 is KGHSH and CDR2 is LQKENI. This CDR3 contains 14 residues. CDR3 amino acids: CASSTGTSKNEQFF. CDR3 coding DNA: TGTGCCAGCTCTACCGGGACTAGCAAGAATGAGCAGTTCTTC.

Concerning this clone: A junction end diverges from the germline sequence, so it may reflect a read error. The V and J genes are TRBV7-8 and TRBJ2-3, with 10 bases aligning to TRBD2. The CDR3 totals 15 residues. Germline CDR1 is SGHVS and CDR2 is FQNEAQ. Here the CDR3 reads CASSLSLAGTDTQYF. The CDR3 nucleotides are TGTGCCAGCAGCTTATCACTAGCGGGAACAGACACGCAGTATTTT.

V and J are TRBV11-2 and TRBJ2-1; 10 nucleotides align to TRBD1. With 10 bases clipped from V and 7 bases from J, the junction kept 10 bases outside the gene matches. The length of the CDR3 is 14 residues. From germline, CDR1 is SGHAT and CDR2 FQNNGV. In DNA form, the CDR3 reads TGTGCCACCGTTGGGACAGGGGAATTAAATGAGCAGTTCTTC. Residues: CATVGTGELNEQFF.

V and J are TRBV28 and TRBJ1-2; 9 nucleotides match TRBD1. Per germline, CDR1 MDHEN and CDR2 SYDVKM. The CDR3 extends over 15 amino acids. V lost 5 bases and J lost 1; bases outside the gene matches: 5. CDR3 coding DNA: TGTGCCAGCAGTACAGGGGGCGAAGGTAACTATGGCTACACCTTC. Translated, it gives CASSTGGEGNYGYTF.

This clone was counted between two and nine times. One base away lies a much larger clone, so this may be a sequencing read error. The identical CDR3 is also encoded by other nucleotide sequences in the sample. The J gene is TRBJ2-3, the V gene TRBV5-6; D remains unclear. Germline values: CDR1 SGHDT, CDR2 YYEEEE. The ends were cut back, 3 bases at V and 2 bases at J, with 1 base in the middle. This CDR3 has 11 residues. DNA of the CDR3: TGTGCCAGCAGCTCCACAGATACGCAGTATTTT. Residues: CASSSTDTQYF.

V usage is TRBV4-1 and J usage is TRBJ2-7, with TRBD1 identical over 12 bases. Germline loops: CDR1 MGHRA, CDR2 YSYEKL. The CDR3 totals 15 residues. With 5 bases clipped from V and 3 bases from J, the junction kept 5 bases outside the gene matches. DNA for the CDR3: TGCGCCAGCAGCTTCGGGACAGGGGGCTTCTACGAGCAGTACTTC. This sequence encodes CASSFGTGGFYEQYF.

The chain links TRBV19 to TRBJ1-4, with D possibly being TRBD1 (5 bases). The CDR3 extends over 13 amino acids. Germline CDR1 reads LNHDA; CDR2 reads SQIVND (reference sequence). The germline V and J ends were trimmed by 6 bases and 10 bases, with 15 bases remaining between them. For the CDR3, the DNA is TGTGCCAGTAGCCCCCCCGGGGGTGGAAAACTGTTTTTT. It yields the protein CASSPPGGGKLFF.

The chain is built from TRBV7-9 and TRBJ1-1; D perhaps matches TRBD1 (6 bases). This CDR3 is 14 amino acids long. Between the trimmed V and J ends, which lost 0 bases and 9 bases, there was a span of 14 bases. The germline V gene encodes CDR1 SEHNR and CDR2 FQNEAQ (reference sequence). The CDR3 nucleotides are TGTGCCAGCAGCTTAGCCGGAGTGGGGGCCAAAGCTTTCTTT. It yields the protein CASSLAGVGAKAFF.